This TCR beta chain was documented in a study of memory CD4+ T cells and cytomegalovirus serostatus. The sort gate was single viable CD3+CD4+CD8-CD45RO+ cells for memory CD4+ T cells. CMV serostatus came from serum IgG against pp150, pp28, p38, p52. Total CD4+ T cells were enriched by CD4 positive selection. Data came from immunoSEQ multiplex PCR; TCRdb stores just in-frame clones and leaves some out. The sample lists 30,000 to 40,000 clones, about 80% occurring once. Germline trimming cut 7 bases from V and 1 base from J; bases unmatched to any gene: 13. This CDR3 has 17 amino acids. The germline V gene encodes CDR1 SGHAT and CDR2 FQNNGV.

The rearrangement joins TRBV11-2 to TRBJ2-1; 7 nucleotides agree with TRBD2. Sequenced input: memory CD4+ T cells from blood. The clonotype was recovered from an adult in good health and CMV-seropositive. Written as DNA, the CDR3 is TGTGCCAGCACCCGACAATGGGGGAGGGGATCCTACAATGAGCAGTTCTTC. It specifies CASTRQWGRGSYNEQFF.